This T cell receptor (beta chain) was recorded in a study of technical replicates of blood from a handful of donors (TCRdb year 2017). To note about this clone: The antigen this receptor binds is unknown. Per-base qualities were not stored, and no clone one base away is much larger.

CDR1 is given as SGHNT and CDR2 as YYREEE, both from the germline V gene (reference sequence). The CDR3 contains 13 residues, cysteine and phenylalanine counted. Only the CDR3 part of the read is kept: 39 bases, read in frame from the first base. Germline trimming: 4 bases from V, 4 bases from J; junction bases outside gene matches: 4. Library preparation employed the immunoSEQ multiplex PCR assay. The source is immuneACCESS, and TCRdb retained only in-frame sequences with V and J called. Part of the clones is not carried over; for the studies checked, unresolved V genes explain less than half of this, and the remainder is unexplained. Recorded for this sample are 75,000 to 90,000 clones; roughly 94% of them occurred a single time. The ten most abundant clones make up 0.34% of the sample.

This clonotype was obtained from a human donor in good health. Sequenced material: T cells isolated from PBMCs. In this chain, TRBV5-4 is recombined with TRBJ1-1, and TRBD1 aligns with 7 junction nucleotides. In nucleotides, the sequence is TGTGCCAGCAGCCTGACAGGGAGCACTGAAGCTTTCTTT. Its translation reads: CASSLTGSTEAFF.